This T cell receptor beta chain was retrieved from a study of cytotoxic CD8 clonotypes in ibrutinib-treated CLL. Using immunoSEQ multiplex PCR, the repertoire was profiled, and TCRdb retains in-frame clones only, with some absent. Of about 84,000 clones in the sample, around 84% were seen once. V lost 4 bases, J lost 0 bases, and 7 bases stayed unmatched. Germline V gene sequence: CDR1 SGHVS, CDR2 FQNEAQ. CDR3 length equals 17 residues. The sequence derives from a human donor with chronic lymphocytic leukemia. The rearrangement joins TRBV7-8 to TRBJ2-3, with TRBD2 identical over 10 bases. Sequencing was performed on PBMCs, taken before ibrutinib treatment. The CDR3 nucleotides are TGTGCCAGCAGCTCGTACACTAGCGGGACTAGCACAGATACGCAGTATTTT. It encodes CASSSYTSGTSTDTQYF.